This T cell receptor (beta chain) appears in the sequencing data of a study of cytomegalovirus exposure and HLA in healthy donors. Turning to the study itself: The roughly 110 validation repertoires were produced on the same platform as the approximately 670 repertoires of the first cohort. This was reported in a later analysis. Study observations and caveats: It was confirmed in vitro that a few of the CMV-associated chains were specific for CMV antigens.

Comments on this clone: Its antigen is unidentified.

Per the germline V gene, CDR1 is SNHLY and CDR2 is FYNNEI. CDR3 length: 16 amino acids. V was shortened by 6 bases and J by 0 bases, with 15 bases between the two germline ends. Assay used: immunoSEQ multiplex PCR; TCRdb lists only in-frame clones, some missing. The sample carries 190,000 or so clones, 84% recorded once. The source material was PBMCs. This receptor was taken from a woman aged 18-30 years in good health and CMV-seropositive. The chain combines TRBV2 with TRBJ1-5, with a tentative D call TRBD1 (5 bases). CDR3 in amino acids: CASRLQGLSSNQPQHF. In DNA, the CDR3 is TGTGCCAGCAGGCTTCAGGGTTTAAGTAGCAATCAGCCCCAGCATTTT.